This T cell receptor beta chain was documented in a study of T cell repertoires in cytomegalovirus infection. Overall study results and limits: Of the TCR beta families, the public ones yielded a cumulative frequency that identified carriers of CMV plus the relevant HLA.

TCRdb ran MiXCR on the reads and lists one entry per CDR3 protein. This table has 170,000 or so distinct CDR3 sequences, about a sixth appearing once. Germline V gives CDR1 SGHAT, CDR2 FQNNGV. V lost 1 base to trimming and J lost 1 base, with 11 bases between them. This CDR3 region has 16 residues. With regard to this clonotype: Its antigen is as yet unknown.

The receptor was derived from a human donor in good health (CMV status not recorded). Some clones in this sample may be carry-over from other donors' samples. Material: CD8+ T cells from PBMCs. The J gene is TRBJ2-1, the V gene TRBV11-2; D could derive from TRBD1 or TRBD2 (5 bases each). CDR3 sequence (DNA): TGTGCCAGCAGCTTAGGTGCAGGGAGATCCTACAATGAGCAGTTCTTC. It translates to CASSLGAGRSYNEQFF.